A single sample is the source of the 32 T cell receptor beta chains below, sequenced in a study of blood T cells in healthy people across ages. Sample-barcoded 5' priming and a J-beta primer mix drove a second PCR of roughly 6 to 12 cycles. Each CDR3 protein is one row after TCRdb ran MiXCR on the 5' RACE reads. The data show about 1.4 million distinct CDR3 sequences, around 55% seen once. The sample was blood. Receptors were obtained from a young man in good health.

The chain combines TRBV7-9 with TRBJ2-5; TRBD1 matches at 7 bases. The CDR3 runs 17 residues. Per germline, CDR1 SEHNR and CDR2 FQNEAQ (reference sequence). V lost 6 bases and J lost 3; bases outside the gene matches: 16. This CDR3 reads CASRPSFRQGMEETQYF. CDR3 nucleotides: TGTGCCAGCAGGCCGAGCTTCAGACAGGGAATGGAAGAGACCCAGTACTTC.

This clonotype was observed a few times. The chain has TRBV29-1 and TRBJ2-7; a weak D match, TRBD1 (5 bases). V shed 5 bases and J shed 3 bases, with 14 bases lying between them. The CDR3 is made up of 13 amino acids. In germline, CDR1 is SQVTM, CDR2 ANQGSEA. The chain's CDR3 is CSVRAGSGYEQYF. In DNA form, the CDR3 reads TGCAGCGTTCGGGCAGGGTCAGGCTACGAGCAGTACTTC.

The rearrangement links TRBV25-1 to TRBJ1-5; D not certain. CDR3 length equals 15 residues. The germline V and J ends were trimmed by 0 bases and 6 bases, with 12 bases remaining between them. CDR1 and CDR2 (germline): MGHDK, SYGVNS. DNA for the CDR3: TGTGCCAGCAGTGAATACGAGGGTGAAGGTCAGCCCCAGCATTTT. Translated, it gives CASSEYEGEGQPQHF.

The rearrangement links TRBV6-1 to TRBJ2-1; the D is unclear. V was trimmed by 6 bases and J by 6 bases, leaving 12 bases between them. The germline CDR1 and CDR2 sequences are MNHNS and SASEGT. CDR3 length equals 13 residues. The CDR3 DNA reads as TGTGCCAGCAGCCCGACTCCGATCAATGAGCAGTTCTTC. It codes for CASSPTPINEQFF.

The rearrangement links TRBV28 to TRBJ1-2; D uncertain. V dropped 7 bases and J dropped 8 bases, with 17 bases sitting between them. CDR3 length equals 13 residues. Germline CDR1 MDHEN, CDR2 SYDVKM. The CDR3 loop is CASNYVGPGGYTF. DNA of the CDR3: TGTGCCAGCAATTATGTCGGGCCGGGGGGCTACACCTTC.

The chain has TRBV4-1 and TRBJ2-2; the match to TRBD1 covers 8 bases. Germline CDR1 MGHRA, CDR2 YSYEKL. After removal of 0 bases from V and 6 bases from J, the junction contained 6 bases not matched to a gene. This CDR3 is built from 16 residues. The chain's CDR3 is CASSQEDRVYPGELFF. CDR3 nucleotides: TGCGCCAGCAGCCAAGAGGACAGGGTTTATCCCGGGGAGCTGTTTTTT.

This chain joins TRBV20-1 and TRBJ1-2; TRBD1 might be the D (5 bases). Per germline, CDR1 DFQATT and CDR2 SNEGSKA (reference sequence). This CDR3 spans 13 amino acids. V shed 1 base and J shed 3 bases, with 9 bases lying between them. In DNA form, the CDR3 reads TGCAGTGCTAGAGTGAAGGGGTACTATGGCTACACCTTC. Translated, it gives CSARVKGYYGYTF.

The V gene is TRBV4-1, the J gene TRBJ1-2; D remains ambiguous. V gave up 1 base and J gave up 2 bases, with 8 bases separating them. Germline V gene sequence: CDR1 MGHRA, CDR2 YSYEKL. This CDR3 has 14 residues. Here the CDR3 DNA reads TGCGCCAGCAGCCAAGTGGCAGACAACTATGGCTACACCTTC. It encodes CASSQVADNYGYTF.

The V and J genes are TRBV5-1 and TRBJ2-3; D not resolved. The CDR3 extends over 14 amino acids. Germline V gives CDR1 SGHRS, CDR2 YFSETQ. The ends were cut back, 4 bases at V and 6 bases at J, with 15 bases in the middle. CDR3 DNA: TGCGCCAGCAGCCGTACCTCCTTGGTGGATACGCAGTATTTT. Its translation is CASSRTSLVDTQYF. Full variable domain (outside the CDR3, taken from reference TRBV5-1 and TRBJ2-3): KAGVTQTPRYLIKTRGQQVTLSCSPISGHRSVSWYQQTPGQGLQFLFEYFSETQRNKGNFPGRFSGRQFSNSRSEMNVSTLELGDSALYLCASSRTSLVDTQYFGPGTRLTVL.

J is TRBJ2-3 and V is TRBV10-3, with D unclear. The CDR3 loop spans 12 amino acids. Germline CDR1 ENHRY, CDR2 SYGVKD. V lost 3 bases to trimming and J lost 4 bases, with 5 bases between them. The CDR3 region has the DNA TGTGCCATCAGTGATTCTGCAGATACGCAGTATTTT. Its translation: CAISDSADTQYF.

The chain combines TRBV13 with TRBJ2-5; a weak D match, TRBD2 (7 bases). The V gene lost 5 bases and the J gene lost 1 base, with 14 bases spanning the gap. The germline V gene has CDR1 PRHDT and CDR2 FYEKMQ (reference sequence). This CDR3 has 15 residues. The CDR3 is CASSQGGGVQETQYF. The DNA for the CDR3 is TGTGCCAGCAGCCAAGGGGGAGGGGTCCAAGAGACCCAGTACTTC.

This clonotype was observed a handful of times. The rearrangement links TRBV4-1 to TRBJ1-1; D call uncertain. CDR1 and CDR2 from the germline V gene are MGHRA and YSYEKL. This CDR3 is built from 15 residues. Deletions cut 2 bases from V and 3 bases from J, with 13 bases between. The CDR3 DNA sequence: TGCGCCAGCAGCCAATCGGGCGGCCCGGACACTGAAGCTTTCTTT. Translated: CASSQSGGPDTEAFF.

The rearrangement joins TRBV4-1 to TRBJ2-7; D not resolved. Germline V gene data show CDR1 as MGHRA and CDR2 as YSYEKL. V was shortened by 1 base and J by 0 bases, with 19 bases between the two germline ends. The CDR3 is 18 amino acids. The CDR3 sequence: CASSQVIVRAKSSYEQYF. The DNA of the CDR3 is TGCGCCAGCAGCCAAGTCATCGTAAGGGCGAAAAGCTCCTACGAGCAGTACTTC.

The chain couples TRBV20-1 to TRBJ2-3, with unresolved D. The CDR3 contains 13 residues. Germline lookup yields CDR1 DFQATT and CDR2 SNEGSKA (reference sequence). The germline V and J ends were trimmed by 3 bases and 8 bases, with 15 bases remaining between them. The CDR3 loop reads CSASLQLTTTQYF. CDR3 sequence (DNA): TGCAGTGCTAGCCTCCAATTAACAACTACGCAGTATTTT.

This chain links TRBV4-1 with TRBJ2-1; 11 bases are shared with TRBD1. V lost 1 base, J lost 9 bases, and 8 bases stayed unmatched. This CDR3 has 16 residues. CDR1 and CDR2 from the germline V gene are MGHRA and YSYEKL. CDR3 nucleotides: TGCGCCAGCAGCCAAGTCCAGAGGACAGGGGGCAGTGAGCAGTTCTTC. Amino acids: CASSQVQRTGGSEQFF.

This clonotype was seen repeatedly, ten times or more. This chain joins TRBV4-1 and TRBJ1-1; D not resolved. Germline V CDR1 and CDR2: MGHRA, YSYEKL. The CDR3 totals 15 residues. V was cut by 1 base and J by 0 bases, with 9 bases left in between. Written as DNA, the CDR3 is TGCGCCAGCAGCCAAGGTCGGGGAATGAACACTGAAGCTTTCTTT. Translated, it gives CASSQGRGMNTEAFF.

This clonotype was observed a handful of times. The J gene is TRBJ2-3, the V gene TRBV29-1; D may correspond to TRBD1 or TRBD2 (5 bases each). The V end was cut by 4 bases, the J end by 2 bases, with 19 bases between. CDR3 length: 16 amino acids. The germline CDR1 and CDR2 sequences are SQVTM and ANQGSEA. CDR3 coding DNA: TGCAGCGTTGGGGGACCGGGGAGCGGAGTCACAGATACGCAGTATTTT. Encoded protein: CSVGGPGSGVTDTQYF.

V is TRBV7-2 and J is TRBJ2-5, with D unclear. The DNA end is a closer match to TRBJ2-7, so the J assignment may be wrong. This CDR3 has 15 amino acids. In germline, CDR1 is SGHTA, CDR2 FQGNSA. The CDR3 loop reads CASSSRGGAEYEQYF. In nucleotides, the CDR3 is TGTGCCAGCAGCTCCCGAGGCGGTGCTGAGTACGAGCAGTACTTC.

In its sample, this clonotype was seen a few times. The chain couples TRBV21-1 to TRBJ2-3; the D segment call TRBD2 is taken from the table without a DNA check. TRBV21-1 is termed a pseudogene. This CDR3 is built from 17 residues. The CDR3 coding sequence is TGTGCCAGCACCATTCCTATCGCGGGGGGTTACACAGATACGCAGTATTTT. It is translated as CASTIPIAGGYTDTQYF.

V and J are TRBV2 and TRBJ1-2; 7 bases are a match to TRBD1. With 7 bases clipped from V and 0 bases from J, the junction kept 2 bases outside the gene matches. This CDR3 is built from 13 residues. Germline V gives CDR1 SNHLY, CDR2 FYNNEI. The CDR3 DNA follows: TGTGCCAGCATTCAGGGGGCTAACTATGGCTACACCTTC. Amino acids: CASIQGANYGYTF. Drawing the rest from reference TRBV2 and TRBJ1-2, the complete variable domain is EPEVTQTPSHQVTQMGQEVILRCVPISNHLYFYWYRQILGQKVEFLVSFYNNEISEKSEIFDDQFSVERPDGSNFTLKIRSTKLEDSAMYFCASIQGANYGYTFGSGTRLTVV.

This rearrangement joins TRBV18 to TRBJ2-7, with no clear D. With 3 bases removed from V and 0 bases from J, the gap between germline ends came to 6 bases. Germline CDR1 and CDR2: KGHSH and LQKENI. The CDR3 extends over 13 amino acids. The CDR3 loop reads CASSPARSYEQYF. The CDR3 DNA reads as TGTGCCAGCTCACCTGCCCGCTCCTACGAGCAGTACTTC.

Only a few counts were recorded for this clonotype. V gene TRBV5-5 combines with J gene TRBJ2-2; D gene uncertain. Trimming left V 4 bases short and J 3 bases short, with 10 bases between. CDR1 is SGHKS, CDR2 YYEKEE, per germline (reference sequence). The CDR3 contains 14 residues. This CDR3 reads CASSPIIYTGELFF. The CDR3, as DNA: TGTGCCAGCAGCCCCATCATTTACACCGGGGAGCTGTTTTTT.

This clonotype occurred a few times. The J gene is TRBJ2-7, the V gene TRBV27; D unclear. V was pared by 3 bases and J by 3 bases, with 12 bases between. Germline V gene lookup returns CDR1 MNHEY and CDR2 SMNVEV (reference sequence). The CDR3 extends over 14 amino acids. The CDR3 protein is CASSFLESRYEQYF. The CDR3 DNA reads TGTGCCAGCAGTTTCCTAGAATCTCGCTACGAGCAGTACTTC.

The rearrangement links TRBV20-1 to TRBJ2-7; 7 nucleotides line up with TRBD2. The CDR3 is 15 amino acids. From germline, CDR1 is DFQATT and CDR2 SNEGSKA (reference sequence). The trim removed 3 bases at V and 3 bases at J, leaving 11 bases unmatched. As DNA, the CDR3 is TGCAGTGCTAGTAGCGGCGGGAGAGCCCACTACGAGCAGTACTTC. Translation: CSASSGGRAHYEQYF.

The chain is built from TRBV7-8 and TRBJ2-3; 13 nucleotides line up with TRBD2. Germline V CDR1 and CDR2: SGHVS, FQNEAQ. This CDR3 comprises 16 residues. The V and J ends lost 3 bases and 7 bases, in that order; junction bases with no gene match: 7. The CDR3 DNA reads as TGTGCCAGCAGCTTTGAACTAGCGGGGGGGCCTTATACGCAGTATTTT. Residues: CASSFELAGGPYTQYF.

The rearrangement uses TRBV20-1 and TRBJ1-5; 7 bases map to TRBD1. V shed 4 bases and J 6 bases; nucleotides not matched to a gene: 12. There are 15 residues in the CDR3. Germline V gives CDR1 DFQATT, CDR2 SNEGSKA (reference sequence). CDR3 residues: CSATLQGWLGQPQHF. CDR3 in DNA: TGCAGTGCTACCCTACAGGGGTGGCTGGGTCAGCCCCAGCATTTT.

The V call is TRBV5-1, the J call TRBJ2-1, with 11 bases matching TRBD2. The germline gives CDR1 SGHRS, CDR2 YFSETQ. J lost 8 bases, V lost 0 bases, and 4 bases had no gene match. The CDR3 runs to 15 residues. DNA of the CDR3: TGCGCCAGCAGCTTGGTTAGCGGGAGGGCCGATGAGCAGTTCTTC. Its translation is CASSLVSGRADEQFF.

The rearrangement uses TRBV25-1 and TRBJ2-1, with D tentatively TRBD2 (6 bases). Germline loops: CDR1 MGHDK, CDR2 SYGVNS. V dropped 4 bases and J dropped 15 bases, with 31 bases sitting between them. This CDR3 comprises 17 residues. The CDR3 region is CASSGTSPGLPQGVRFF. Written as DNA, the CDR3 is TGTGCCAGCAGTGGCACCTCTCCGGGACTCCCACAAGGGGTGCGGTTCTTC.

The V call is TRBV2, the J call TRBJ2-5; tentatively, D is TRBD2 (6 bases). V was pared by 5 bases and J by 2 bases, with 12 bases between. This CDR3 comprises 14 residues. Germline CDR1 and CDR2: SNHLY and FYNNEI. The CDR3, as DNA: TGTGCCAGCAGTTACCGGGAGCCGCAAGAGACCCAGTACTTC. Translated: CASSYREPQETQYF.

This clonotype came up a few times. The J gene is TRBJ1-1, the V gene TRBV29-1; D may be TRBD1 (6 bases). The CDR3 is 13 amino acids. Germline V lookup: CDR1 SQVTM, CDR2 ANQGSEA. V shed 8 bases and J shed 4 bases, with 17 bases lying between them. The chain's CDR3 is CSLGGGGGTEAFF. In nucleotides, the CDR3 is TGCAGCTTGGGAGGGGGAGGCGGCACTGAAGCTTTCTTT.

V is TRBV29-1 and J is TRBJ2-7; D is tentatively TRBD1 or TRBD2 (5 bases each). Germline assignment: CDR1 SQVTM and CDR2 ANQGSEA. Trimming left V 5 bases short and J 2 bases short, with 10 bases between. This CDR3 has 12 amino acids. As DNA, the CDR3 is TGCAGCGTTCGGGGCACCACCTACGAGCAGTACTTC. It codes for CSVRGTTYEQYF.

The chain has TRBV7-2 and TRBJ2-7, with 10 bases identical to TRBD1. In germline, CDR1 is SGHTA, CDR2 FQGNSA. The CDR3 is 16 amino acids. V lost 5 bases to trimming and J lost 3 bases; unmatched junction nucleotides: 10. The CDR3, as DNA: TGTGCCAGCAGCCCCGGGGGACAGGGGATGCACTACGAGCAGTACTTC. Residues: CASSPGGQGMHYEQYF. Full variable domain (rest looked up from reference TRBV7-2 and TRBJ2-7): GAGVSQSPSNKVTEKGKDVELRCDPISGHTALYWYRQSLGQGLEFLIYFQGNSAPDKSGLPSDRFSAERTGGSVSTLTIQRTQQEDSAVYLCASSPGGQGMHYEQYFGPGTRLTVT.